Detailed here is one T cell receptor beta chain. The data originate from a study of cytomegalovirus exposure and HLA in healthy donors. The CDR3 spans 17 residues. Per germline, CDR1 SQVTM and CDR2 ANQGSEA. Unmatched junction bases numbered 11, after V lost 8 bases and J lost 0 bases. Amplification used 60 Vbeta primers and 13 Jbeta primers. TCRdb's copy holds only in-frame clones and misses some; the assay was immunoSEQ multiplex PCR. Of 140,000 to 150,000 clones detected, around 90% appear once; the ten largest clones hold 0.4% to 0.55%. The sample consisted of PBMCs. The receptor's source is a middle-aged woman in good health and CMV-seronegative. The chain employs TRBV29-1 and TRBJ2-1; the match to TRBD2 covers 12 bases. The CDR3 sequence is CSPEVGLAGGSYNEQFF. In DNA, the CDR3 is TGCAGCCCTGAGGTGGGACTAGCGGGCGGCTCCTACAATGAGCAGTTCTTC.